The clone carrying this T cell receptor beta chain was seen more than once but under ten times. The data originate from a study of memory CD4+ T cells and cytomegalovirus serostatus. The repertoire was sequenced with immunoSEQ multiplex PCR; TCRdb's copy has only in-frame clones and lacks some. The sample lists some 87,000 clones; around 80% were seen once. The sort gate was single viable CD3+CD4+CD8-CD45RO+ cells for memory CD4+ T cells. The TCR originated in an adult in good health and CMV-seropositive. Sequencing input: memory CD4+ T cells from blood.

CDR3 sequence: CSVVGQLSGYEQFF. In nucleotides, the CDR3 is TGCAGCGTTGTAGGTCAACTGTCGGGGTATGAGCAGTTCTTC. This chain connects TRBV29-1 to TRBJ2-1; possibly TRBD2 for D (5 bases). The germline V gene has CDR1 SQVTM and CDR2 ANQGSEA. This CDR3 has 14 residues. The V gene lost 4 bases and the J gene lost 8 bases, with 18 bases spanning the gap.